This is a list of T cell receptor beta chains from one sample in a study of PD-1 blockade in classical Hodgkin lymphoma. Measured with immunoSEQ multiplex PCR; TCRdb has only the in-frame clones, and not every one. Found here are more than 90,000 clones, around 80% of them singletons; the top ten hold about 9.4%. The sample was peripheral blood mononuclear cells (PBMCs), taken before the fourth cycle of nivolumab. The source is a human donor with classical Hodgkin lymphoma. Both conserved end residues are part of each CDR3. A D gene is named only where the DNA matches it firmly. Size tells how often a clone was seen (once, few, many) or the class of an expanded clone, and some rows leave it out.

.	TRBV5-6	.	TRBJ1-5	CASSSGPGQPQHF	TGTGCCAGCAGCTCCGGCCCGGGGCAGCCCCAGCATTTT
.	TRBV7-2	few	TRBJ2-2	CASSSIPGSYANTGELFF	TGTGCCAGCAGCTCGATACCAGGGAGTTACGCGAACACCGGGGAGCTGTTTTTT
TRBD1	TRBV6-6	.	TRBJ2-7	CASSYLGQGNEQYF	TGTGCCAGCAGTTACTTGGGACAGGGGAACGAGCAGTACTTC
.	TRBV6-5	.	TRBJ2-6	CASSYSGGSGANVLTF	TGTGCCAGCAGTTACTCGGGGGGCTCTGGGGCCAACGTCCTGACTTTC
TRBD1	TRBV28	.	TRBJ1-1	CASSLMIQGTEAFF	TGTGCCAGCAGTTTAATGATACAGGGGACTGAAGCTTTCTTT
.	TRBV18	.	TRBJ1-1	CASSPPGRGTEAFF	TGTGCCAGCTCACCACCGGGCAGGGGAACTGAAGCTTTCTTT
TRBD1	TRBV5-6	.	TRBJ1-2	CASSLTGGSYGYTF	TGTGCCAGCAGCTTGACAGGGGGCAGCTATGGCTACACCTTC
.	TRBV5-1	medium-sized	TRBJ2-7	CASSEAGVSYEQYF	TGCGCCAGCAGCGAGGCTGGGGTCTCCTACGAGCAGTACTTC
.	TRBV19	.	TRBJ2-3	CASNIASSTDTQYF	TGTGCCAGTAATATAGCCTCTAGCACAGATACGCAGTATTTT
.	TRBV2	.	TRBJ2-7	CASRVTYEQYF	TGTGCCAGCAGGGTTACCTACGAGCAGTACTTC
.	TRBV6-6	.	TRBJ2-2	CASSYYDGTGELFF	TGTGCCAGCAGTTACTATGACGGAACCGGGGAGCTGTTTTTT
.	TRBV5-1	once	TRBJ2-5	CASSLLSAGGVETQYF	TGCGCCAGCAGCTTGTTATCGGCAGGGGGGGTTGAGACCCAGTACTTC
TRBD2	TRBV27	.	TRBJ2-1	CASSSSGTRSYNEQFF	TGTGCCAGCAGTTCTTCCGGGACTAGGAGCTACAATGAGCAGTTCTTC
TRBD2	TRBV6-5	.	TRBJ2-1	CASSYLAGGGNEQFF	TGTGCCAGCAGTTACTTAGCGGGAGGTGGCAATGAGCAGTTCTTC
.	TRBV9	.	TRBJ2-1	CASSWSSYNEQFF	TGTGCCAGCAGTTGGAGCTCCTACAATGAGCAGTTCTTC
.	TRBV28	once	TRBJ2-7	CASNGLILRGQYF	TGTGCCAGCAATGGACTGATCCTACGAGGGCAGTACTTC
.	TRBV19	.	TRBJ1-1	CASSTLGKGMNTEAFF	TGTGCCAGTAGTACTCTCGGGAAGGGGATGAACACTGAAGCTTTCTTT
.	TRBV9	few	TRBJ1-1	CASSVVRQTEAFF	TGTGCCAGCAGCGTAGTAAGACAGACTGAAGCTTTCTTT
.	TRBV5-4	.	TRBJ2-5	CASSPIQGGGEETQYF	TGTGCCAGCAGCCCAATACAGGGAGGGGGGGAAGAGACCCAGTACTTC
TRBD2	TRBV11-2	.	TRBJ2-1	CASFPSGREGTYNEQFF	TGTGCCAGCTTCCCTAGCGGGAGGGAAGGGACCTACAATGAGCAGTTCTTC
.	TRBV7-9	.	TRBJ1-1	CASSLIDEAFF	TGTGCCAGCAGCCTAATAGATGAAGCTTTCTTT
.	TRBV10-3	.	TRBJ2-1	CANGGFNNEQFF	TGTGCCAATGGGGGATTCAACAATGAGCAGTTCTTC
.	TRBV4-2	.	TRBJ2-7	CASSLGDYEQYF	TGTGCCAGCAGCCTGGGGGACTACGAGCAGTACTTC
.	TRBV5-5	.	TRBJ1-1	CASSFSPGLLNTEAFF	TGTGCCAGCAGCTTTTCCCCTGGACTGCTGAACACTGAAGCTTTCTTT
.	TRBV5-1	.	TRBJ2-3	CASSLAPGTDTQYF	TGCGCCAGCAGCTTGGCCCCGGGCACAGATACGCAGTATTTT
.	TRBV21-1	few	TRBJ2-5	CASSKGSGRGRRQETQYF	TGTGCCAGCAGCAAAGGATCCGGTCGGGGACGGAGACAAGAGACCCAGTACTTC
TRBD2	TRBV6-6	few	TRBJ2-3	CASSTRTSGGHKQYF	TGTGCCAGCAGTACCCGGACTAGCGGGGGGCACAAGCAGTATTTT
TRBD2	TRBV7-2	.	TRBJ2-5	CASSFRGGAGETQYF	TGTGCCAGCAGCTTCCGCGGGGGGGCCGGGGAGACCCAGTACTTC
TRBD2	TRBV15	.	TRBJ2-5	CATSRVSGGVETQYF	TGTGCCACCAGCAGAGTAAGCGGGGGGGTGGAGACCCAGTACTTC
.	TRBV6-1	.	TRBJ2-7	CASSERGLSYEQYF	TGTGCCAGCAGTGAACGGGGGCTCTCCTACGAGCAGTACTTC
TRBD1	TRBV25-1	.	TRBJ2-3	CASSEGVTGGVGTDTQYF	TGTGCCAGCAGTGAGGGGGTGACAGGGGGCGTGGGCACAGATACGCAGTATTTT
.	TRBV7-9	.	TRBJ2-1	CASSPGRGQTSYNEQFF	TGTGCCAGCAGCCCTGGGAGGGGACAGACTTCCTACAATGAGCAGTTCTTC
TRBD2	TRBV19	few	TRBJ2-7	CASSPPTSVYEQYF	TGTGCCAGTAGTCCCCCGACTAGCGTCTACGAGCAGTACTTC
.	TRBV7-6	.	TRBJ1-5	CASSLAENQPQHF	TGTGCCAGCAGCTTAGCGGAGAATCAGCCCCAGCATTTT
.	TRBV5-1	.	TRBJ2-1	CASSFGPYNEQFF	TGCGCCAGCAGCTTCGGACCCTACAATGAGCAGTTCTTC
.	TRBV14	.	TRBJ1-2	CASSQVRRSGYTF	TGTGCCAGTAGCCAAGTCCGGCGGTCTGGCTACACCTTC
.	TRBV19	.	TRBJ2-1	CASSIGVDFWGEQFF	TGTGCCAGTAGTATAGGCGTGGATTTCTGGGGTGAGCAGTTCTTC
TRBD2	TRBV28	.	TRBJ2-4	CASSMRGGRRENIQYF	TGTGCCAGCAGCATGCGGGGCGGGAGAAGGGAAAACATTCAGTACTTC
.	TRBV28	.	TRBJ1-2	CASSPGNYGYTF	TGTGCCAGCAGTCCAGGGAACTATGGCTACACCTTC
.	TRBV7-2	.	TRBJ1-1	CASSQNGITEAFF	TGTGCCAGCAGCCAAAATGGGATCACTGAAGCTTTCTTT
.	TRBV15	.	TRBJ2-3	CATSRGRGTGTDTQYF	TGTGCCACCAGCCGGGGGCGCGGGACAGGCACAGATACGCAGTATTTT
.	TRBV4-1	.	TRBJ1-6	CASSQVNNSPLHF	TGCGCCAGCAGCCAAGTGAATAATTCACCCCTCCACTTT
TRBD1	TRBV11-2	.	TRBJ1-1	CASSPTGPGMNTEAFF	TGTGCCAGCAGCCCGACAGGGCCGGGGATGAACACTGAAGCTTTCTTT